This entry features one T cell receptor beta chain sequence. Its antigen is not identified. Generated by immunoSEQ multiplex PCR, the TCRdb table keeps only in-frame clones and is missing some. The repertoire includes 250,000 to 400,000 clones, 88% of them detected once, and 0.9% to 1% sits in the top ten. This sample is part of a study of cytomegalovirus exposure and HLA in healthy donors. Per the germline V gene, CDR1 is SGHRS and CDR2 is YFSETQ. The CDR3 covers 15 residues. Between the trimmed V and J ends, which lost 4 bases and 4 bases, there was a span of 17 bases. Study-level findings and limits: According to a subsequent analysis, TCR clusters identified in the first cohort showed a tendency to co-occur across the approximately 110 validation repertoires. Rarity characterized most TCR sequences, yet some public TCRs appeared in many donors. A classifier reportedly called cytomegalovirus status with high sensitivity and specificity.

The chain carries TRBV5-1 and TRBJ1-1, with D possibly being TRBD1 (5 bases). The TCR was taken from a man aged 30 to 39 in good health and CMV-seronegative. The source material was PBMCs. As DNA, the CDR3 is TGCGCCAGCAGCCCCCGAGAAGGGGCGAGCACTGAAGCTTTCTTT. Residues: CASSPREGASTEAFF. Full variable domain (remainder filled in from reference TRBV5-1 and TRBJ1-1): KAGVTQTPRYLIKTRGQQVTLSCSPISGHRSVSWYQQTPGQGLQFLFEYFSETQRNKGNFPGRFSGRQFSNSRSEMNVSTLELGDSALYLCASSPREGASTEAFFGQGTRLTVV.